Listed below are T cell receptor beta chains from one sample, sequenced in a study of T cell repertoires in cytomegalovirus infection. TCRdb ran MiXCR on the reads and lists one entry per CDR3 protein. The sample includes more than 150,000 distinct CDR3 sequences, over 25% of them seen just once. The sequenced sample consisted of PBMCs. These TCRs come from a human donor in good health (CMV status not recorded). Some clones in this sample may be carry-over from other donors' samples. CDR3s include the opening cysteine and the closing phenylalanine or tryptophan. Fields, in order: J gene, V gene, clone size, D gene, CDR3 DNA, CDR3 protein. D genes are given only for firm matches. Expanded clones are given a class, and other clones once, few, many or no size at all.

TRBJ1-1,TRBV5-4,once,-,TGTGCCAGCAGCCCCCTCGGCAGGGCGGACACTGAAGCTTTCTTT,CASSPLGRADTEAFF
TRBJ2-1,TRBV7-3,few,TRBD2,TGTGCCAGCAGCTTAACGACTAGCGGGGGCGGTGAGCAGTTCTTC,CASSLTTSGGGEQFF
TRBJ2-5,TRBV7-9,-,-,TGTGCCAGCAGCCCGAGCGGGTCGTTCGAGACCCAGTACTTC,CASSPSGSFETQYF
TRBJ2-7,TRBV7-9,many,-,TGTGCCAGCAGCCCCTCAATGGCCGCTATCCACGAGCAGTACTTC,CASSPSMAAIHEQYF
TRBJ1-5,TRBV12-3/TRBV12-4,-,-,TGTGCCAGCAGTCCTGACGGGCGCTATCAGCCCCAGCATTTT,CASSPDGRYQPQHF
TRBJ1-2,TRBV18,-,-,TGTGTCAGCTCACCAGGGGCAGGGGATGGCTACACCTTC,CVSSPGAGDGYTF
TRBJ1-1,TRBV7-2,many,TRBD1,TGTGCCAGCAGCTTAGCCCGGACAGGGGGCCGCACTGAAGCTTTCTTT,CASSLARTGGRTEAFF
TRBJ2-3,TRBV29-1,few,-,TGCAGCGTCCGACCGCCAGGGGATACGCAGTATTTT,CSVRPPGDTQYF
TRBJ2-1,TRBV11-3,-,TRBD1,TGTGCCAGCAGCTTAGAGGACAGGGGAGGGGAAAATGAGCAGTTCTTC,CASSLEDRGGENEQFF
TRBJ1-6,TRBV12-3/TRBV12-4,few,TRBD1,TGTGCCAGCAGTTTAGGGGACAGCCCATCACCCCTCCACTTT,CASSLGDSPSPLHF
TRBJ2-3,TRBV7-4,-,TRBD2,TGTGCCAGCACCCCTAGCGGGGACACAGATACGCAGTATTTT,CASTPSGDTDTQYF
TRBJ1-5,TRBV20-1,few,-,TGCAGTGCTAGTGGGGGCCTGAGCCAGCCCCAGCATTTT,CSASGGLSQPQHF
TRBJ1-5,TRBV7-2,few,-,TGTGCCAGCAGTTTCAAAGGCGGCGATCAGCCCCAGCATTTT,CASSFKGGDQPQHF
TRBJ2-3,TRBV7-2,many,-,TGTGCCAGCAGCTTCAAAGCGGGCTCTAGCACAGATACGCAGTATTTT,CASSFKAGSSTDTQYF
TRBJ2-4,TRBV20-1,few,TRBD2,TGCAGTGCTAGAGGGGCCATAGCGGGGGGGCATGGCATTCAGTACTTC,CSARGAIAGGHGIQYF
TRBJ1-5,TRBV5-1,-,-,TGCGCCAGCGCGTGGGGAAGTTCGGGTCAGCCCCAGCATTTT,CASAWGSSGQPQHF
TRBJ2-5,TRBV6-6,-,-,TGTGTCAGCAGTTATAGGAGGTATCAAGAGACCCAGTACTTC,CVSSYRRYQETQYF
TRBJ2-7,TRBV6-2/TRBV6-3,few,TRBD2,TGTGCCAGCAGAGCGGGGGGCAGTTACGAGCAGTACTTC,CASRAGGSYEQYF
TRBJ1-1,TRBV6-2/TRBV6-3,-,-,TGTGCCAGCAGTTACGGGGTGCTGAACGCTGAAGCTTTCTTT,CASSYGVLNAEAFF
TRBJ2-7,TRBV12-3/TRBV12-4,-,TRBD2,TGTGCCAGCAGCTCATGGGGGGGGTTCTCCTACGAGCAGTACTTC,CASSSWGGFSYEQYF
TRBJ1-4,TRBV4-3,few,-,TGCGCCAGCAGCCTCGGCGTGGAACGAAATGAAAAACTGTTTTTT,CASSLGVERNEKLFF
TRBJ2-3,TRBV9,-,TRBD1,TGTGCCAGCAGCTCTAGAGGACAGGCAGATACGCAGTATTTT,CASSSRGQADTQYF
TRBJ2-2,TRBV5-1,-,-,TGCGCCAGCAGCTTGGATTCAGGGGCCGGGGAGCTGTTTTTT,CASSLDSGAGELFF
TRBJ2-1,TRBV20-1,few,TRBD1,TGCAGTGCTGTGCCCGGGACAGGGGGCAATGAGCAGTTCTTC,CSAVPGTGGNEQFF
TRBJ1-5,TRBV11-3,few,-,TGTGCCAGCAGCTCCCGAAGGAGCAATCAGCCCCAGCATTTT,CASSSRRSNQPQHF
TRBJ2-7,TRBV7-8,-,-,TGTGCCAGCAGCTTATCTCAGCTTGGGGAGCAGTACTTC,CASSLSQLGEQYF
TRBJ2-7,TRBV4-1,-,TRBD2,TGCGCCAGCAGCCAAGAGATAGCGGGGAGCTCCTACGAGCAGTACTTC,CASSQEIAGSSYEQYF
TRBJ2-5,TRBV12-3/TRBV12-4,-,-,TGTGCCAGCACGGGGACATCCCAAGAGACCCAGTACTTC,CASTGTSQETQYF
TRBJ1-2,TRBV18,-,TRBD1,TGTGCCAGCTCACCAAGTCGACAGGGTGACTATGGCTACACCTTC,CASSPSRQGDYGYTF
TRBJ2-1,TRBV6-2/TRBV6-3,-,-,TGTGCCAGCAGTCCGTCCCCCGAAAGATACAATGAGCAGTTCTTC,CASSPSPERYNEQFF
TRBJ1-2,TRBV4-1,-,TRBD1,TGCGCCAGCAGCCCCCAAATTTCCGGGACAGGGGCCAGCACCTATGGCTACACCTTC,CASSPQISGTGASTYGYTF
TRBJ1-2,TRBV7-9,few,TRBD1,TGTGCCAGCAGCTTAGGTGGACAGGGGGCGACTGGCTACACCTTC,CASSLGGQGATGYTF
TRBJ2-5,TRBV20-1,-,-,TGCAGTGCTAGAGATATAACTACCCTCCAAGAGACCCAGTACTTC,CSARDITTLQETQYF
TRBJ2-7,TRBV3-1,-,TRBD2,TGTGCCAGCAGCCAACGCGGGGGGTACGAGCAGTACTTC,CASSQRGGYEQYF
TRBJ1-2,TRBV6-5,few,-,TGTGCCAGCAGTTACTTTCAACCGGGGGTCGGTGACTATGGCTACACCTTC,CASSYFQPGVGDYGYTF
TRBJ2-7,TRBV6-1,-,-,TGTGCCAGCAGTGTTTCCCGCTACGAGCAGTACTTC,CASSVSRYEQYF
TRBJ2-5,TRBV4-3,few,TRBD1,TGCGCCAGCAGCCGGGACAGGGAGGCGGGAGAGACCCAGTACTTC,CASSRDREAGETQYF
TRBJ2-3,TRBV11-2,-,-,TGTGCCAGCCGACTCCCTCCTGGGACCTCAAACACAGATACGCAGTATTTT,CASRLPPGTSNTDTQYF
TRBJ2-1,TRBV6-6,-,TRBD2,TGTGCCAGCAGTTCACGTAGCGGGGGGCCCAATGAGCAGTTCTTC,CASSSRSGGPNEQFF